This T cell receptor (beta chain) was sequenced during a study of blood T cell repertoires in COVID-19. Whole-study context: COVID-19 samples from acute and convalescent phases originated in the United States, Italy and Spain.

Per the germline V gene, CDR1 is LGHNA and CDR2 is YSLEER. This CDR3 has 16 amino acids. The V end was cut by 4 bases, the J end by 1 base, with 15 bases between. Original analysis: Counts of nucleated cells, estimated from reference gene primer amplification, were obtained. Repertoires were generated with immunoSEQ multiplex PCR, while TCRdb's copy carries only in-frame clones and drops some. The V and J calls and clone size were taken over from that table, and D and trimming were inferred from the DNA. Of 200,000 to 250,000 clones detected, around 90% appear once; the ten largest clones hold around 0.84%. This clone appeared a few times.

Sequenced input: peripheral blood. The sequence was obtained from a man aged 55 to 69 with COVID-19, enrolled during active disease. The rearrangement links TRBV4-3 to TRBJ2-3; tentatively, D is TRBD2 (6 bases). The CDR3 loop is CASSPLRGTGTDTQYF. CDR3 coding DNA: TGCGCCAGCAGCCCCTTGAGAGGGACTGGCACAGATACGCAGTATTTT.